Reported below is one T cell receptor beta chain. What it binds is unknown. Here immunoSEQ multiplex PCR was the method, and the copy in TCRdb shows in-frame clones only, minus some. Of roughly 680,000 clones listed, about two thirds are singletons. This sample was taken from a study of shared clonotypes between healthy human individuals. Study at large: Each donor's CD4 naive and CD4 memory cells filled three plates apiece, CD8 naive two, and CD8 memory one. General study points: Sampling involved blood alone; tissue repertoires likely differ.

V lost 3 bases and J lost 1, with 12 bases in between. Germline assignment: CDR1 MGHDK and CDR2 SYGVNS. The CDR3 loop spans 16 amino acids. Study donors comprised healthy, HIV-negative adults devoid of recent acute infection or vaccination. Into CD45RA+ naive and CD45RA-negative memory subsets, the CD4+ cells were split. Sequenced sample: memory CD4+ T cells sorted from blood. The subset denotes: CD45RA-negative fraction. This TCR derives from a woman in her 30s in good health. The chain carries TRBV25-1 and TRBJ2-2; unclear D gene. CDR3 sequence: CASSDPNDGNTGELFF. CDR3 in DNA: TGTGCCAGCAGTGATCCGAACGACGGGAACACCGGGGAGCTGTTTTTT. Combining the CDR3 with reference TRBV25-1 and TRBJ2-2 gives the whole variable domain EADIYQTPRYLVIGTGKKITLECSQTMGHDKMYWYQQDPGMELHLIHYSYGVNSTEKGDLSSESTVSRIRTEHFPLTLESARPSHTSQYLCASSDPNDGNTGELFFGEGSRLTVL.